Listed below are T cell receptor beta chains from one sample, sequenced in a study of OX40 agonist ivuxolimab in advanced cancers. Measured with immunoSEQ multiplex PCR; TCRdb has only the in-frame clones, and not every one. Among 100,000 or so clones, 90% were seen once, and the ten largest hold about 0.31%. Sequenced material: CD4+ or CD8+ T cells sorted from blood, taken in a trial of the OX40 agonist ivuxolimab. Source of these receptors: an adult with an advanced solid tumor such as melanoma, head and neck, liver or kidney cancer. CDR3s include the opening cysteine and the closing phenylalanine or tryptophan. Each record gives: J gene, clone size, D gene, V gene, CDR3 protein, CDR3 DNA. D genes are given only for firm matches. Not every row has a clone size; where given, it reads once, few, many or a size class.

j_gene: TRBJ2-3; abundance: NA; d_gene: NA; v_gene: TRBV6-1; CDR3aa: CASSPSGDTQYF; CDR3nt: TGTGCCAGCAGCCCCTCAGGTGATACGCAGTATTTT
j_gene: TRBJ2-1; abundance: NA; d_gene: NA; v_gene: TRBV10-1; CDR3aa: CASSESSRPLQFF; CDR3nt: TGCGCCAGCAGTGAGTCGAGTCGACCCTTGCAGTTCTTC
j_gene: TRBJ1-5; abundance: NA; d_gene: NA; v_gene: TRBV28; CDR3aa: CASSFRAKGNQPQHF; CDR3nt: TGTGCCAGCAGTTTCCGGGCAAAGGGGAATCAGCCCCAGCATTTT
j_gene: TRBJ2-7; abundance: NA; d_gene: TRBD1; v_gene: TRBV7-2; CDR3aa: CASSYTTGGREQYF; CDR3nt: TGTGCCAGCAGCTACACCACAGGGGGCAGGGAGCAGTACTTC
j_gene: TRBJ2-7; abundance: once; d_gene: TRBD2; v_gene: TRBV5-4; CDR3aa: CASSGGLDYEQYF; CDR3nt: TGTGCCAGCAGCGGTGGACTAGACTACGAGCAGTACTTC
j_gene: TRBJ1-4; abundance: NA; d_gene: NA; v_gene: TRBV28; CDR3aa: CASSFFSGRFEKLFF; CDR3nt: TGTGCCAGCAGTTTTTTCAGTGGCAGATTTGAAAAACTGTTTTTT
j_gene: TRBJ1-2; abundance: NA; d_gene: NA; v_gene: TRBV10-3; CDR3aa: CAIKEGTLEVRGYTF; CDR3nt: TGTGCCATAAAGGAGGGGACGCTGGAAGTAAGAGGCTACACCTTC
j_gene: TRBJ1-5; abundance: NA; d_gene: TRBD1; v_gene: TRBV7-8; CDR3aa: CASSRQGKGNQPQHF; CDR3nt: TGTGCCAGCAGCCGACAGGGGAAGGGCAATCAGCCCCAGCATTTT
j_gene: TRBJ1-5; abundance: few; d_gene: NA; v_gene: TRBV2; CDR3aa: CASTGNEGQPQHF; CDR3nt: TGTGCCAGCACAGGGAACGAGGGACAGCCCCAGCATTTT
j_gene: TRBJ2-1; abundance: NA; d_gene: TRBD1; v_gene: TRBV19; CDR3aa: CASSDRVKEFF; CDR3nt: TGTGCCAGTAGTGACAGGGTTAAGGAGTTCTTC
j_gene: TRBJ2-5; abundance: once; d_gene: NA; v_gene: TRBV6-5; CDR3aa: CASSYFGTQAETQYF; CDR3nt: TGTGCCAGCAGTTACTTCGGGACTCAGGCAGAGACCCAGTACTTC
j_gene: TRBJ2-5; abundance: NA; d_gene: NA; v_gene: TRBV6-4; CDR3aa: CAYPPRGALQETQYF; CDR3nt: TGTGCCTACCCCCCACGGGGGGCCCTCCAAGAGACCCAGTACTTC
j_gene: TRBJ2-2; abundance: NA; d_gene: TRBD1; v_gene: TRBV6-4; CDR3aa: CASRCRDRGPWDTGELFF; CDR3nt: TGTGCCAGCAGATGCCGGGACAGGGGGCCCTGGGACACCGGGGAGCTGTTTTTT
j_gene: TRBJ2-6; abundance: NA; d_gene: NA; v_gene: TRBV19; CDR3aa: CASSINGGGSGANVLTF; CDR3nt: TGTGCCAGTAGTATTAACGGGGGTGGCTCTGGGGCCAACGTCCTGACTTTC
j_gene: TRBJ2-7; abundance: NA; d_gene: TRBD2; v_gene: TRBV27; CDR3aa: CASSLSPNRQPTGTSGPQQYF; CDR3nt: TGTGCCAGCAGTTTATCGCCCAACAGACAGCCAACCGGGACTAGCGGGCCTCAGCAGTACTTC
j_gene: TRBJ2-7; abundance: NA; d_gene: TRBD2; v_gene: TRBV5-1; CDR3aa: CASSPLAGSSYEQYF; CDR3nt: TGCGCCAGCAGCCCCTTAGCGGGTAGCTCCTACGAGCAGTACTTC
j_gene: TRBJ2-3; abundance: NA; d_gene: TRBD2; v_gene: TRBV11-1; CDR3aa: CASSLDFLSGRGADTQYF; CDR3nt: TGTGCCAGCAGCTTAGACTTTCTGTCGGGGAGGGGAGCAGATACGCAGTATTTT
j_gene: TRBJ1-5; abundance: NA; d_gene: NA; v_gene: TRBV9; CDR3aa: CASSVSRFDSNQPQHF; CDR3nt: TGTGCCAGCAGCGTATCCCGCTTCGATAGCAATCAGCCCCAGCATTTT
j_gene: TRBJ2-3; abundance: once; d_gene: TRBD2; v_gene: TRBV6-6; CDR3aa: CASSALAGVVTDTQYF; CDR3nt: TGTGCCAGCAGTGCGCTAGCGGGAGTCGTGACAGATACGCAGTATTTT
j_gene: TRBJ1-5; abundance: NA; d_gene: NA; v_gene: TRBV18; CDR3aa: CASSPSSGSQPQHF; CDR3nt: TGTGCCAGCTCACCATCATCCGGAAGTCAGCCCCAGCATTTT
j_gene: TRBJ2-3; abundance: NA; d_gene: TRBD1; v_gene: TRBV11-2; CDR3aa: CASSWDRSTDTQYF; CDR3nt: TGTGCCAGCAGTTGGGACAGGAGCACAGATACGCAGTATTTT
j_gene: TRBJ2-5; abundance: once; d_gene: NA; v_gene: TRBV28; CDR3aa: CASSPTSRTQYF; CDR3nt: TGTGCCAGCAGTCCGACGTCCCGGACCCAGTACTTC
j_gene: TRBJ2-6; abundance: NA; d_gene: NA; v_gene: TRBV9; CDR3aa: CASSDGSGANVLTF; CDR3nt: TGTGCCAGCAGCGACGGGTCTGGGGCCAACGTCCTGACTTTC
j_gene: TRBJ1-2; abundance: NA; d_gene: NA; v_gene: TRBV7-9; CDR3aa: CASSQSGADYGYTF; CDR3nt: TGTGCCAGCAGCCAGTCCGGGGCCGACTATGGCTACACCTTC
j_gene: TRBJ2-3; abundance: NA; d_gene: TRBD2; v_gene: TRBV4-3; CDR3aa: CASSQDPSGGPRTDTQYF; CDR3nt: TGCGCCAGCAGCCAAGATCCATCGGGAGGGCCCCGCACAGATACGCAGTATTTT
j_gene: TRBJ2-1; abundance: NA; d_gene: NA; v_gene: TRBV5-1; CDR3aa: CASSLAVRNEQFF; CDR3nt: TGCGCCAGCAGCTTGGCGGTACGGAATGAGCAGTTCTTC
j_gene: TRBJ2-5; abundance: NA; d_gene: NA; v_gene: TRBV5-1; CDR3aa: CASSFLGRGETQYF; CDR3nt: TGCGCCAGCAGCTTTTTGGGGCGCGGGGAGACCCAGTACTTC
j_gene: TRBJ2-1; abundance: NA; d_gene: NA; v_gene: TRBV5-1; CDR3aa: CASSLARAEQFF; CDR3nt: TGCGCCAGCAGCTTGGCCAGGGCGGAACAGTTCTTC
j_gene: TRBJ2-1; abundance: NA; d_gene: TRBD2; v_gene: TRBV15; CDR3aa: CATSPGLAGGEQFF; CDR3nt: TGTGCCACCAGCCCGGGACTAGCAGGAGGTGAGCAGTTCTTC
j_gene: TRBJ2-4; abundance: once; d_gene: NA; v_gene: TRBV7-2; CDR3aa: CASSLVGKNIQYF; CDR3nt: TGTGCCAGCAGCTTAGTCGGGAAAAACATTCAGTACTTC
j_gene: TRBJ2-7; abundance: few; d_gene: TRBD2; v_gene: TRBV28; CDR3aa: CASSFRLTGLEYEQYF; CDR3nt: TGTGCCAGCAGTTTCCGTTTAACGGGACTAGAATACGAGCAGTACTTC
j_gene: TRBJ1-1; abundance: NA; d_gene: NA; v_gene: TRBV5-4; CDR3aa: CASSLWVEATEAFF; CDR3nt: TGTGCCAGCAGCTTGTGGGTGGAGGCCACTGAAGCTTTCTTT
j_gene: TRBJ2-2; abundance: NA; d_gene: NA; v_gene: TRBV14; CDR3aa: CASSQDRFSRPENTGELFF; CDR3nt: TGTGCCAGCAGCCAAGATCGTTTCTCCCGACCCGAGAACACCGGGGAGCTGTTTTTT
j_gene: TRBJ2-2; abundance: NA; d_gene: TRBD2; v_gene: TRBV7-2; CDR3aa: CASSSGLAGGTGELFF; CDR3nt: TGTGCCAGCAGCTCGGGACTAGCGGGAGGTACCGGGGAGCTGTTTTTT